Listed here are 28 T cell receptor beta chains from one sample, sequenced in a study of technical replicates of blood from a handful of donors. This table comes from immunoSEQ multiplex PCR, and its TCRdb copy is limited to in-frame clones, with some not included. Found here are roughly 93,000 clones, roughly 95% of them singletons; the top ten hold over 0.2%. The source material was T cells isolated from PBMCs. These receptors were collected from a human donor in good health.

The CDR3 is CASSLAGGGLAYEQYF. CDR3 bases: TGTGCCAGCAGTTTAGCCGGCGGGGGACTAGCCTACGAGCAGTACTTC. This rearrangement joins TRBV28 to TRBJ2-7; 8 bases fit TRBD2. Trimming removed 2 bases from V and 2 bases from J; junction bases left unmatched: 8. Germline V gene lookup returns CDR1 MDHEN and CDR2 SYDVKM. This CDR3 has 16 amino acids.

The rearrangement links TRBV13 to TRBJ2-3; 8 bases match TRBD2. In germline, CDR1 is PRHDT, CDR2 FYEKMQ (reference sequence). The CDR3 has 19 residues. J gave up 2 bases and V 5 bases, and 18 bases lay outside the gene matches. CDR3 nucleotides: TGTGCCAGCAGCCCACTCGTGTCGCGGGGGGCCCCGTACACAGATACGCAGTATTTT. Translation: CASSPLVSRGAPYTDTQYF.

The rearrangement uses TRBV6-5 and TRBJ1-2, with D possibly being TRBD1 (6 bases). The length of the CDR3 is 11 residues. From germline, CDR1 is MNHEY and CDR2 SVGAGI. V was clipped by 6 bases and J by 8 bases, with 10 bases between them. The CDR3 region is CASRTGNGYTF. CDR3 coding DNA: TGTGCCAGCAGAACAGGGAACGGCTACACCTTC.

CDR3: CASSLDSGTTYEQYF. DNA of the CDR3: TGCGCCAGCAGCTTGGACAGCGGGACCACCTACGAGCAGTACTTC. The V gene is TRBV5-1, the J gene TRBJ2-7; 7 bases agree with TRBD2. The germline V gene has CDR1 SGHRS and CDR2 YFSETQ. V lost 0 bases, J lost 2 bases, and 5 bases stayed unmatched. The CDR3 loop spans 15 amino acids.

The V and J genes are TRBV7-2 and TRBJ2-7; D is undetermined. This CDR3 region has 13 residues. Germline V gene lookup returns CDR1 SGHTA and CDR2 FQGNSA. The ends were cut back, 1 base at V and 6 bases at J, with 10 bases in the middle. The chain's CDR3 is CASSLDLRSEQYF. DNA for the CDR3: TGTGCCAGCAGCTTAGACCTACGTAGCGAGCAGTACTTC.

The J gene is TRBJ2-7, the V gene TRBV30; D unresolved. Trimming shortened V by 0 bases and J by 6 bases, and 15 bases separated the two germline ends. Germline CDR1 GTSNPN, CDR2 SVGIG (reference sequence). CDR3 length equals 14 residues. Here the CDR3 reads CAWSVRWARSEQYF. The CDR3 nucleotides read TGTGCCTGGAGTGTCAGGTGGGCGCGAAGCGAGCAGTACTTC.

The chain is built from TRBV5-6 and TRBJ1-6; 9 bases line up with TRBD1. The trim removed 3 bases at V and 5 bases at J, leaving 6 bases unmatched. Germline V gives CDR1 SGHDT, CDR2 YYEEEE. This CDR3 has 16 amino acids. The CDR3 DNA is TGTGCCAGCAGCTCGGGACAGGGAGGGAATAATTCACCCCTCCACTTT. It codes for CASSSGQGGNNSPLHF.

V and J are TRBV5-1 and TRBJ2-1; TRBD2 matches 8 bases. Losses at the gene ends were 7 bases for V and 2 bases for J; bases not matched to a gene: 11. The CDR3 consists of 16 residues. Germline V lookup: CDR1 SGHRS, CDR2 YFSETQ. CDR3 amino acids: CASSNSGVGTYNEQFF. DNA for the CDR3: TGCGCCAGCTCAAATAGCGGGGTCGGAACCTACAATGAGCAGTTCTTC.

The gene calls are TRBV6-1 and TRBJ2-3; TRBD2 aligns across 9 bases. The V segment lost 6 bases and the J segment 2 bases; nucleotides outside the gene matches: 12. Germline V gene data show CDR1 as MNHNS and CDR2 as SASEGT. The length of the CDR3 is 17 residues. The CDR3 nucleotides read TGTGCCAGCAGCGAAATTTATCTAGCGGGATTCACAGATACGCAGTATTTT. Its translation: CASSEIYLAGFTDTQYF.

This sequence joins TRBV6-5 and TRBJ2-2, with D possibly TRBD1 on 6 matching bases. There are 14 residues in the CDR3. Trimming pared 8 bases from V and 2 bases from J, leaving 12 bases between. Looked up from germline, CDR1 is MNHEY and CDR2 is SVGAGI. DNA of the CDR3: TGTGCCAGCCACGAGGGGGTCAACACCGGGGAGCTGTTTTTT. It codes for CASHEGVNTGELFF.

This chain links TRBV2 with TRBJ2-7; possible D gene TRBD2, 5 bases. Germline loops: CDR1 SNHLY, CDR2 FYNNEI. CDR3 length: 13 amino acids. Between the trimmed V and J ends, which lost 7 bases and 6 bases, there was a span of 16 bases. The CDR3: CASKPSQEGEQYF. As DNA, the CDR3 is TGTGCCAGCAAACCTTCCCAAGAGGGCGAGCAGTACTTC.

V and J are TRBV28 and TRBJ2-2; D is undetermined. The CDR3 has 16 residues. CDR1 and CDR2 from the germline V gene are MDHEN and SYDVKM. V was cut by 7 bases and J by 1 base, with 16 bases left in between. Here the CDR3 reads CASTSLMAGNTGELFF. DNA of the CDR3: TGTGCCAGCACATCCCTGATGGCAGGGAACACCGGGGAGCTGTTTTTT.

CDR3 in DNA: TGTGCCAGCAGTGAATTTTACGGCGGAGCGTATGGCTACACCTTC. Its translation: CASSEFYGGAYGYTF. The rearrangement uses TRBV25-1 and TRBJ1-2; D call uncertain. CDR3 size: 15 residues. Germline V gives CDR1 MGHDK, CDR2 SYGVNS. Trimming removed 1 base from V and 5 bases from J, with 14 bases in between.

A single count supports this clone. This chain uses TRBV7-2 with TRBJ2-1; TRBD2 aligns across 10 bases. J was trimmed by 1 base and V by 3 bases; bases with no gene match: 0. The V gene's germline CDR1 is SGHTA and CDR2 FQGNSA. The CDR3 covers 15 residues. CDR3: CASSLGLASYNEQFF. CDR3 DNA sequence: TGTGCCAGCAGCTTGGGACTAGCGTCCTACAATGAGCAGTTCTTC.

The V call is TRBV6-5, the J call TRBJ1-5, with TRBD1 matching 7 bases. V shed 10 bases and J 2 bases; nucleotides not matched to a gene: 5. CDR1 and CDR2 (germline): MNHEY, SVGAGI. The CDR3 has 13 amino acids. The DNA of the CDR3 is TGTGCCACAGGGGGGAATGGCAATCAGCCCCAGCATTTT. This sequence encodes CATGGNGNQPQHF.

This sequence joins TRBV5-1 and TRBJ1-1, with D unclear. V gave up 0 bases and J gave up 9 bases, with 9 bases separating them. CDR3 length: 12 residues. Germline V gene lookup returns CDR1 SGHRS and CDR2 YFSETQ. DNA for the CDR3: TGCGCCAGCAGCTTGGATGGAGGGAAAGCTTTCTTT. Protein sequence: CASSLDGGKAFF.

J is TRBJ2-1 and V is TRBV4-1; 9 nucleotides agree with TRBD2. This CDR3 contains 18 residues. Unmatched junction bases numbered 10, after V lost 4 bases and J lost 0 bases. CDR1 and CDR2 (germline): MGHRA, YSYEKL. The CDR3 loop reads CASSPLPEAGGSYNEQFF. The CDR3 nucleotides are TGCGCCAGCAGCCCACTCCCCGAAGCGGGAGGCTCCTACAATGAGCAGTTCTTC.

The chain joins TRBV7-9 to TRBJ2-5; 9 bases are a match to TRBD1. The CDR3 has 15 amino acids. CDR1 and CDR2 from the germline V gene are SEHNR and FQNEAQ (reference sequence). J lost 2 bases, V lost 7 bases, and 8 bases had no gene match. CDR3 region: CASNPQDRGQETQYF. The CDR3 DNA is TGTGCCAGCAACCCCCAGGACAGGGGACAAGAGACCCAGTACTTC. Using reference TRBV7-9 and TRBJ2-5 for the parts outside the CDR3, the full variable domain is DTGVSQNPRHKITKRGQNVTFRCDPISEHNRLYWYRQTLGQGPEFLTYFQNEAQLEKSRLLSDRFSAERPKGSFSTLEIQRTEQGDSAMYLCASNPQDRGQETQYFGPGTRLLVL.

The J gene is TRBJ2-2, the V gene TRBV4-1; weak D call: TRBD1 (5 bases). Per the germline V gene, CDR1 is MGHRA and CDR2 is YSYEKL. The CDR3 sequence is 13 residues long. V was shortened by 0 bases and J by 7 bases, with 6 bases between the two germline ends. The CDR3 region is CASSQDQGGELFF. CDR3 nucleotide sequence: TGCGCCAGCAGCCAAGATCAGGGCGGGGAGCTGTTTTTT.

This chain links TRBV7-9 with TRBJ1-4; 8 positions agree with TRBD1. Trimming took 7 bases from V and 8 from J; bases not matched to a gene: 12. The length of the CDR3 is 15 residues. CDR1 and CDR2 (germline): SEHNR, FQNEAQ (reference sequence). CDR3 residues: CASTSSSTGVEKLFF. The CDR3 nucleotides read TGTGCCAGCACCTCTTCCTCGACAGGGGTCGAAAAACTGTTTTTT.

The V call is TRBV9, the J call TRBJ2-7; a weak D match, TRBD2 (7 bases). The germline gives CDR1 SGDLS, CDR2 YYNGEE. The CDR3 extends over 14 amino acids. Trimming shortened V by 3 bases and J by 7 bases, and 17 bases separated the two germline ends. CDR3 residues: CASSAGGAGSEQYF. The CDR3 DNA is TGTGCCAGCAGCGCTGGGGGGGCTGGGTCAGAGCAGTACTTC.

This rearrangement joins TRBV6-5 to TRBJ1-3; weak D call: TRBD1 (5 bases). There are 14 residues in the CDR3. Trimming took off 6 bases at V and 1 base at J, with 10 bases between the two ends. Per the germline V gene, CDR1 is MNHEY and CDR2 is SVGAGI. The CDR3 DNA follows: TGTGCCAGCAGCCACAGGATATCTGGAAACACCATATATTTT. Encoded protein: CASSHRISGNTIYF.

The chain is built from TRBV4-1 and TRBJ1-2; 7 bases fit TRBD1. Per the germline V gene, CDR1 is MGHRA and CDR2 is YSYEKL. The junction had 12 bases not matched to a gene; V was cut back by 3 bases and J by 5 bases. This CDR3 is built from 16 residues. The CDR3 DNA reads as TGCGCCAGCAGCCACTTTGCCTTGGACAGGCCTTATGGCTACACCTTC. The encoded protein is CASSHFALDRPYGYTF.

The V call is TRBV19, the J call TRBJ2-1; 14 bases match TRBD2. V gave up 4 bases and J gave up 4 bases; unmatched junction bases: 6. CDR3 size: 17 residues. CDR1 is LNHDA and CDR2 is SQIVND in the germline V gene (reference sequence). This CDR3 is CASSTGLAGVPYNEQFF. CDR3 nucleotide sequence: TGTGCCAGTAGTACGGGACTAGCGGGAGTACCGTACAATGAGCAGTTCTTC. The entire variable domain, with the rest obtained from reference TRBV19 and TRBJ2-1, is as follows: DGGITQSPKYLFRKEGQNVTLSCEQNLNHDAMYWYRQDPGQGLRLIYYSQIVNDFQKGDIAEGYSVSREKKESFPLTVTSAQKNPTAFYLCASSTGLAGVPYNEQFFGPGTRLTVL.

V is TRBV5-4 and J is TRBJ1-1, with 8 bases lining up with TRBD1. This CDR3 has 16 residues. Germline V CDR1 and CDR2: SGHNT, YYREEE (reference sequence). V was clipped by 0 bases and J by 1 base; unmatched bases: 5. The CDR3 sequence is CASSLVGQGRNTEAFF. The CDR3 coding sequence is TGTGCCAGCAGCTTGGTTGGACAGGGAAGGAACACTGAAGCTTTCTTT.

The chain links TRBV5-5 to TRBJ1-1, with 7 nucleotides matching TRBD1. This CDR3 region has 11 residues. Germline V gene data show CDR1 as SGHKS and CDR2 as YYEKEE (reference sequence). J gave up 8 bases and V 4 bases, and 2 bases lay outside the gene matches. The CDR3 loop is CASSGGQEAFF. CDR3 nucleotides: TGTGCCAGCAGCGGGGGACAGGAAGCTTTCTTT.

The chain is built from TRBV11-3 and TRBJ2-3, with TRBD1 as a possible D gene (6 bases). Deletions cut 5 bases from V and 2 bases from J, with 14 bases between. The germline CDR1 and CDR2 sequences are SGHNT and YENEEA. The CDR3 totals 15 residues. For the CDR3, the DNA is TGTGCCAGCAGCGTTGACAGGTTACTCACAGATACGCAGTATTTT. Protein: CASSVDRLLTDTQYF. The entire variable domain, with the rest obtained from reference TRBV11-3 and TRBJ2-3, is as follows: EAGVVQSPRYKIIEKKQPVAFWCNPISGHNTLYWYLQNLGQGPELLIRYENEEAVDDSQLPKDRFSAERLKGVDSTLKIQPAELGDSAVYLCASSVDRLLTDTQYFGPGTRLTVL.

The chain joins TRBV4-1 to TRBJ2-5, with D possibly TRBD2 on 7 matching bases. Trimming shortened V by 0 bases and J by 4 bases, and 15 bases separated the two germline ends. Germline CDR1 is MGHRA and CDR2 is YSYEKL. This CDR3 comprises 16 residues. CDR3 sequence (DNA): TGCGCCAGCAGCCAAGAACGTGGGGGGGCCAGAGAGACCCAGTACTTC. It encodes CASSQERGGARETQYF.